One and the same sample provided the 2 T cell receptor beta chains below, sequenced in a study of T cells after yellow fever vaccination. From the 5' RACE reads, TCRdb called clonotypes with MiXCR, one entry per CDR3 protein. There are about 180,000 distinct CDR3 sequences in the sample; roughly 6.2% occur only once, and just under 3% lies in the top ten. The sample consisted of CD4+ T cells sorted from PBMCs, taken on the day of the first yellow fever vaccination. These receptors came from a man between 18 and 35 years old who received the YFV17D yellow fever vaccine.

This clonotype was picked up many times. This chain connects TRBV7-2 to TRBJ1-5, with 7 bases aligning to TRBD1. The CDR3 contains 13 residues. V gave up 5 bases and J gave up 12 bases; unmatched junction bases: 10. Germline-derived CDR1 and CDR2 are SGHTA and FQGNSA. The chain's CDR3 is CASSLDRDSHQHF. The DNA for the CDR3 is TGTGCCAGCAGCCTAGACCGGGACAGCCACCAGCATTTT. The whole variable domain, remainder taken from reference TRBV7-2 and TRBJ1-5, is GAGVSQSPSNKVTEKGKDVELRCDPISGHTALYWYRQSLGQGLEFLIYFQGNSAPDKSGLPSDRFSAERTGGSVSTLTIQRTQQEDSAVYLCASSLDRDSHQHFGDGTRLSIL.

The chain links TRBV5-1 to TRBJ1-2; TRBD1 might be the D (5 bases). V lost 0 bases, J lost 7 bases, and 10 bases lay in between. The CDR3 sequence is 13 residues long. Germline assignment: CDR1 SGHRS and CDR2 YFSETQ. CDR3 protein: CASSLGAGSGYTF. Written as DNA, the CDR3 is TGCGCCAGCAGCTTGGGGGCAGGGTCTGGCTACACCTTC.